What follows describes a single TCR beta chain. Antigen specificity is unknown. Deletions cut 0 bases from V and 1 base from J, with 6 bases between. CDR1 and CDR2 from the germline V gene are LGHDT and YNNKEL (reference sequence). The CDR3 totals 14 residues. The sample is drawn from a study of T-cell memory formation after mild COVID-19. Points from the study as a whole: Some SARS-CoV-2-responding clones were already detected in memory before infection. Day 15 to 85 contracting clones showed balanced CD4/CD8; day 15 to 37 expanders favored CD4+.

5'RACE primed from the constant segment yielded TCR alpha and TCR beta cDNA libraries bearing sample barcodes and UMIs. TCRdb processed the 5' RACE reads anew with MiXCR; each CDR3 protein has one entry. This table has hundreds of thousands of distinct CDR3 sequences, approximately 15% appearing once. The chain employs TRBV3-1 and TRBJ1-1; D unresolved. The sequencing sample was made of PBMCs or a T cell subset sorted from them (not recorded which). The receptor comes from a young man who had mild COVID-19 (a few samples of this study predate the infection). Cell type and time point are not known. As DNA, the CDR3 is TGTGCCAGCAGCCAAGAGGAGGGGAACACTGAAGCTTTCTTT. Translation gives CASSQEEGNTEAFF.